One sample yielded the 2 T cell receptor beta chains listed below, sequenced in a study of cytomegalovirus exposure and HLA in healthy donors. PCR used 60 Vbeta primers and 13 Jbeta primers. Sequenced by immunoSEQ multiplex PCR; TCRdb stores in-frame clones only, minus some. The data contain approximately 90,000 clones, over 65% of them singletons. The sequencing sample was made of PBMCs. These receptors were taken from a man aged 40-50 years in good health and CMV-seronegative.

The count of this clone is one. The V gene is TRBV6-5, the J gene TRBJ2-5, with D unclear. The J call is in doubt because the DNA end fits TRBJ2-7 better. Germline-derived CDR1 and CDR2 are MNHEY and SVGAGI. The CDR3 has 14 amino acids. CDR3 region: CASSYSEQSYEQYF. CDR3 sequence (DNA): TGTGCCAGCAGTTACTCGGAACAGTCCTACGAGCAGTACTTC.

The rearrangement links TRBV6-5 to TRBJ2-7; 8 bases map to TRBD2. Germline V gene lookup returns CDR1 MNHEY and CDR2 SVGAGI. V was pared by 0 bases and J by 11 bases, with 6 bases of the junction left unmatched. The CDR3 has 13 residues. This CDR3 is CASSYSREGWKYF. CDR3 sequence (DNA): TGTGCCAGCAGTTACTCCCGGGAGGGCTGGAAGTACTTC.